This T cell receptor (beta chain) is drawn from a study of control samples from healthy donors and cancer patients. TCRdb's table, derived via immunoSEQ multiplex PCR, lists solely in-frame clones and lacks some. The data contain some 77,000 clones, 85% to 90% of them singletons. V lost 2 bases to trimming and J lost 8 bases, with 13 bases between them. The CDR3 is made up of 14 amino acids. In germline, CDR1 is SGHRS, CDR2 YFSETQ. This sequence joins TRBV5-1 and TRBJ1-4; D is possibly TRBD1 (5 bases). The sequenced sample consisted of blood. The TCR originated in a woman between 55 and 75 years old in good health. The CDR3 reads CASSFRGVGEKLFF. CDR3 sequence (DNA): TGCGCCAGCAGCTTTCGAGGGGTAGGAGAAAAACTGTTTTTT.